This passage covers 9 T cell receptor beta chains from one sample sequenced in a study of blood T cell repertoires in COVID-19. Sequencing was performed with immunoSEQ multiplex PCR; in TCRdb, only in-frame clones are kept and a portion is missing. The sample records more than 75,000 clones, about 86% being singletons. Sequences were obtained from peripheral blood. Receptors originate from a man at least 80 years old with active or convalescent COVID-19.

The rearrangement uses TRBV11-2 and TRBJ2-3, with TRBD2 matching over 8 bases. The CDR3 runs to 16 residues. Germline V gene sequence: CDR1 SGHAT, CDR2 FQNNGV. The J segment lost 2 bases and the V segment lost 1 base, leaving 5 bases of the junction unmatched. This chain's CDR3 is CASSLGTSGNTDTQYF. In DNA, the CDR3 is TGTGCCAGCAGCTTAGGTACTAGCGGTAACACAGATACGCAGTATTTT.

V is TRBV2 and J is TRBJ2-1; 11 positions match TRBD1. V lost 8 bases to trimming and J lost 3 bases; unmatched junction nucleotides: 6. CDR1 is SNHLY and CDR2 is FYNNEI in the germline V gene. CDR3 length: 15 residues. The CDR3 region has the DNA TGTGCCAGCGGCTTGGACAGGGGGCACTACAATGAGCAGTTCTTC. This sequence encodes CASGLDRGHYNEQFF.

The chain is built from TRBV30 and TRBJ1-1, with 8 bases that match TRBD1. The CDR3 totals 16 residues. Germline V CDR1 and CDR2: GTSNPN, SVGIG (reference sequence). With V trimmed by 4 bases and J by 4 bases, 14 bases remained unmatched. This CDR3 reads CAWKGQGSWASTEAFF. The CDR3 region has the DNA TGTGCCTGGAAAGGACAGGGAAGCTGGGCGAGCACTGAAGCTTTCTTT.

This chain joins TRBV15 and TRBJ1-2; 12 positions agree with TRBD1. The CDR3 loop spans 15 amino acids. J was trimmed by 10 bases and V by 5 bases; bases with no gene match: 11. Germline CDR1 and CDR2: LNHNV and YYDKDF (reference sequence). CDR3 amino acids: CATSGAGTGGFVYTF. The CDR3 nucleotides read TGTGCCACCAGCGGCGCCGGGACAGGGGGCTTTGTCTACACCTTC.

The chain joins TRBV6-5 to TRBJ1-5; 7 bases match TRBD1. Germline V gene lookup returns CDR1 MNHEY and CDR2 SVGAGI. The CDR3 runs 15 residues. Unmatched junction bases numbered 8, after V lost 5 bases and J lost 4 bases. The CDR3 DNA sequence: TGTGCCAGCAGTCGAGGGGGCGGGAAGAATCAGCCCCAGCATTTT. This translates into CASSRGGGKNQPQHF.

V and J are TRBV19 and TRBJ1-2; 10 nucleotides agree with TRBD1. Per the germline V gene, CDR1 is LNHDA and CDR2 is SQIVND (reference sequence). This CDR3 comprises 15 residues. Unmatched junction bases numbered 10, after V lost 7 bases and J lost 5 bases. In DNA, the CDR3 is TGTGCCAGTACCAGAAAACCGGGACAGGGGTATGGCTACACCTTC. Its translation is CASTRKPGQGYGYTF.

The chain links TRBV3-1 (or the pseudogene TRBV3-2) to TRBJ1-2; no clear D gene. V gave up 0 bases and J gave up 8 bases, with 13 bases separating them. CDR3 length: 14 amino acids. Germline V gene data show CDR1 as LGHDT and CDR2 as YNNKEL (reference sequence). The CDR3 region is CASSQDLAGGGYTF. CDR3 DNA: TGTGCCAGCAGCCAAGATCTTGCGGGCGGCGGCTACACCTTC.

This clone was seen more than once but under ten times. The rearrangement links TRBV7-9 to TRBJ2-5, with 14 bases aligning to TRBD2. The CDR3 covers 18 residues. Germline CDR1 is SEHNR and CDR2 is FQNEAQ (reference sequence). V dropped 1 base and J dropped 4; count of bases not matched to a gene: 8. In DNA, the CDR3 is TGTGCCAGCAGCTTAGGAGTAGGAGGACTAGCGGGAGGAGAGACCCAGTACTTC. As protein: CASSLGVGGLAGGETQYF.

The chain uses TRBV7-2 and TRBJ1-5; 7 positions agree with TRBD1. Trimming at V came to 4 bases and at J to 10 bases, leaving 10 bases not matched to a gene. The CDR3 is made up of 14 amino acids. CDR1 SGHTA and CDR2 FQGNSA come from the germline V gene. In nucleotides, the CDR3 is TGTGCCAGCAGCTACCGGGACAGTCTCGCTCCCCAGCATTTT. Its protein product is CASSYRDSLAPQHF.